This is a list of T cell receptor beta chains from one sample in a study of OX40 agonist ivuxolimab in advanced cancers. Data came from immunoSEQ multiplex PCR; TCRdb stores just in-frame clones and leaves some out. This sample has roughly 13,000 clones, with approximately 92% found just once. The sample here was CD4+ or CD8+ T cells sorted from blood, taken in a trial of the OX40 agonist ivuxolimab. These receptors came from an adult with an advanced solid tumor such as melanoma, head and neck, liver or kidney cancer. Both conserved end residues are part of each CDR3. The D gene is left open where the match is weak. For some rows the clone size is stated as once, few or many, or as a class when expanded; others skip it.

TRBJ1-1	TRBD1	once	TRBV4-3	CASRADRGDTEAFF	TGCGCCAGCAGGGCCGACAGGGGGGACACTGAAGCTTTCTTT
TRBJ1-3	TRBD1	NA	TRBV4-1	CASSQDPAMTGNEAIYF	TGCGCCAGCAGCCAGGACCCAGCCATGACAGGGAATGAGGCCATATATTTT
TRBJ1-2	TRBD1	NA	TRBV4-1	CASSHYQGVNYGYTF	TGCGCCAGCAGCCACTATCAGGGGGTGAACTATGGCTACACCTTC
TRBJ2-2	NA	NA	TRBV7-9	CASSPLFSGDTGELFF	TGTGCCAGCAGTCCCCTTTTTTCAGGGGACACCGGGGAGCTGTTTTTT
TRBJ1-1	NA	NA	TRBV7-3	CASSFGGDTEAFF	TGTGCCAGCAGCTTCGGGGGAGACACTGAAGCTTTCTTT
TRBJ2-7	TRBD1	medium-sized	TRBV7-3	CASSPDRGLDEQYF	TGTGCCAGCAGCCCGGACAGGGGGCTTGACGAGCAGTACTTC
TRBJ2-3	TRBD2	NA	TRBV6-1	CASSASAGGPDTQYF	TGTGCCAGCAGTGCCAGCGCGGGAGGGCCAGATACGCAGTATTTT
TRBJ2-7	TRBD1	once	TRBV29-1	CSVRQGASYEQYF	TGCAGCGTTAGACAGGGGGCGTCGTACGAGCAGTACTTC
TRBJ2-2	TRBD2	NA	TRBV9	CASTPGVDSGRVNTGELFF	TGTGCCAGCACCCCCGGGGTGGATAGCGGGAGGGTGAACACCGGGGAGCTGTTTTTT
TRBJ2-1	NA	NA	TRBV27	CASSSQGFNEQFF	TGTGCCAGCAGTTCACAGGGTTTTAATGAGCAGTTCTTC
TRBJ2-3	TRBD2	NA	TRBV4-3	CASSQDFSGGPDTQYF	TGCGCCAGCAGCCAAGATTTTAGCGGGGGGCCAGATACGCAGTATTTT
TRBJ1-3	NA	NA	TRBV5-6	CASSLTVGNTIYF	TGTGCCAGCAGCTTGACAGTTGGAAACACCATATATTTT
TRBJ2-7	NA	once	TRBV2	CASRAGSSYEQYF	TGTGCCAGTCGGGCGGGGAGCTCCTACGAGCAGTACTTC
TRBJ2-7	NA	NA	TRBV29-1	CSVDPGTGSSYEQYF	TGCAGCGTGGACCCCGGGACGGGGAGCTCCTACGAGCAGTACTTC
TRBJ1-2	NA	NA	TRBV6-6	CASAPGANYGYTF	TGTGCCAGCGCGCCTGGGGCCAACTATGGCTACACCTTC
TRBJ2-4	TRBD2	once	TRBV19	CASGGRGYF	TGTGCCTCCGGGGGGAGGGGGTACTTC
TRBJ2-5	NA	NA	TRBV7-9	CASSLEGGRETQYF	TGTGCCAGCAGCTTAGAGGGTGGGAGAGAGACCCAGTACTTC
TRBJ2-5	NA	NA	TRBV6-4	CASRREGEAGARHQETQYF	TGTGCCAGCAGGAGGGAAGGGGAGGCAGGGGCCAGACACCAAGAGACCCAGTACTTC
TRBJ1-2	NA	NA	TRBV6-1	CASSESGTANYGYTF	TGTGCCAGCAGTGAAAGCGGAACAGCTAACTATGGCTACACCTTC
TRBJ2-1	TRBD2	NA	TRBV19	CASSSLVIAGRNEQFF	TGTGCCAGTAGTTCCCTCGTAATAGCGGGGCGCAATGAGCAGTTCTTC
TRBJ1-1	TRBD1	NA	TRBV19	CASSPRTGQTEAFF	TGTGCCAGTAGTCCCCGGACAGGGCAGACTGAAGCTTTCTTT
TRBJ1-5	TRBD1	NA	TRBV4-3	CASSLGQGYQPQHF	TGCGCCAGCAGCCTCGGACAGGGTTATCAGCCCCAGCATTTT
TRBJ1-2	NA	NA	TRBV15	CATAPFSPYGYTF	TGTGCCACCGCCCCTTTTAGTCCCTATGGCTACACCTTC
TRBJ1-2	TRBD1	NA	TRBV7-9	CASSYRGTPNYGYTF	TGTGCCAGCAGCTACAGGGGGACCCCTAACTATGGCTACACCTTC
TRBJ2-1	NA	NA	TRBV4-3	CASSQDSQGGYNEQFF	TGCGCCAGCAGCCAAGATTCCCAGGGGGGGTACAATGAGCAGTTCTTC
TRBJ1-3	NA	NA	TRBV6-5	CASSYAGTGNTIYF	TGTGCCAGCAGTTACGCGGGGACCGGAAACACCATATATTTT
TRBJ2-6	NA	few	TRBV4-3	CASSQDSSSGANVLTF	TGCGCCAGCAGCCAAGATAGTAGCTCTGGGGCCAACGTCCTGACTTTC
TRBJ2-7	TRBD1	NA	TRBV4-1	CASSQIQGAYEQYF	TGCGCCAGCAGCCAAATACAGGGGGCCTACGAGCAGTACTTC
TRBJ1-4	NA	once	TRBV5-6	CASSSLGQGNEKLFF	TGTGCCAGCAGCTCCCTAGGGCAAGGAAATGAAAAACTGTTTTTT
TRBJ1-2	NA	once	TRBV29-1	CSVEDPNYGYTF	TGCAGCGTTGAAGATCCCAACTATGGCTACACCTTC
TRBJ2-3	NA	once	TRBV25-1	CASSDEDNMRDTQYF	TGTGCCAGCAGTGACGAGGACAACATGAGGGATACGCAGTATTTT
TRBJ2-1	NA	NA	TRBV4-3	CASSQNLGYNEQFF	TGCGCCAGCAGCCAAAACTTGGGTTACAATGAGCAGTTCTTC
TRBJ1-4	TRBD1	NA	TRBV6-5	CASIAGGQGHEKLFF	TGTGCCAGCATCGCAGGGGGACAGGGACATGAAAAACTGTTTTTT
TRBJ2-2	TRBD1	NA	TRBV29-1	CSVTGQGDTGELFF	TGCAGCGTTACGGGACAGGGTGATACCGGGGAGCTGTTTTTT
TRBJ2-2	TRBD1	NA	TRBV4-1	CASSQATGGTGELFF	TGCGCCAGCAGCCAAGCGACAGGGGGCACCGGGGAGCTGTTTTTT
TRBJ2-3	NA	NA	TRBV15	CATSRDPGADTQYF	TGTGCCACCAGCAGAGATCCAGGGGCAGATACGCAGTATTTT
TRBJ2-7	TRBD2	NA	TRBV2	CASRRGTSGNYEQYF	TGTGCCAGCAGGCGCGGGACTAGCGGTAACTACGAGCAGTACTTC
TRBJ2-1	TRBD2	NA	TRBV9	CASSSFFVLAGFDEQFF	TGTGCCAGCAGCTCTTTTTTTGTACTAGCGGGATTCGATGAGCAGTTCTTC
TRBJ2-2	NA	NA	TRBV19	CASSLTDYTGELFF	TGTGCCAGTAGTCTGACCGATTACACCGGGGAGCTGTTTTTT
TRBJ2-6	NA	few	TRBV6-1	CASSKQGTGANVLTF	TGTGCCAGCAGTAAACAGGGAACTGGGGCCAACGTCCTGACTTTC
TRBJ2-7	NA	NA	TRBV13	CASSREYEQYF	TGTGCCAGCAGCAGAGAGTACGAGCAGTACTTC
TRBJ1-3	NA	NA	TRBV7-8	CASSPHRAGGSGNTIYF	TGTGCCAGCAGCCCTCACCGGGCGGGAGGCTCTGGAAACACCATATATTTT
TRBJ2-1	TRBD2	NA	TRBV7-3	CASKRTSAYNEQFF	TGTGCCAGCAAGCGGACTAGCGCCTACAATGAGCAGTTCTTC
TRBJ1-1	NA	NA	TRBV27	CASSPGPDTEAFF	TGTGCCAGCAGCCCTGGCCCCGACACTGAAGCTTTCTTT
TRBJ2-2	NA	NA	TRBV15	CATSSGPPSTGELFF	TGTGCCACCAGCAGCGGCCCCCCCTCCACCGGGGAGCTGTTTTTT
TRBJ1-4	NA	NA	TRBV4-3	CASSQDPGANEKLFF	TGCGCCAGCAGCCAAGATCCGGGGGCTAATGAAAAACTGTTTTTT
TRBJ2-7	TRBD2	NA	TRBV7-9	CASSFSGSSYEQYF	TGTGCCAGCAGCTTTAGCGGGAGCTCCTACGAGCAGTACTTC
TRBJ2-1	NA	NA	TRBV11-3	CASSYWGTPLDEQFF	TGTGCCAGCAGTTACTGGGGCACCCCCTTGGATGAGCAGTTCTTC
TRBJ1-1	NA	NA	TRBV30	CAWSVGGGTEAFF	TGTGCCTGGAGTGTCGGGGGAGGCACTGAAGCTTTCTTT
TRBJ2-1	NA	NA	TRBV5-6	CASSLKDGGRYSYNEQFF	TGTGCCAGCAGCTTGAAGGATGGAGGGCGGTACTCCTACAATGAGCAGTTCTTC